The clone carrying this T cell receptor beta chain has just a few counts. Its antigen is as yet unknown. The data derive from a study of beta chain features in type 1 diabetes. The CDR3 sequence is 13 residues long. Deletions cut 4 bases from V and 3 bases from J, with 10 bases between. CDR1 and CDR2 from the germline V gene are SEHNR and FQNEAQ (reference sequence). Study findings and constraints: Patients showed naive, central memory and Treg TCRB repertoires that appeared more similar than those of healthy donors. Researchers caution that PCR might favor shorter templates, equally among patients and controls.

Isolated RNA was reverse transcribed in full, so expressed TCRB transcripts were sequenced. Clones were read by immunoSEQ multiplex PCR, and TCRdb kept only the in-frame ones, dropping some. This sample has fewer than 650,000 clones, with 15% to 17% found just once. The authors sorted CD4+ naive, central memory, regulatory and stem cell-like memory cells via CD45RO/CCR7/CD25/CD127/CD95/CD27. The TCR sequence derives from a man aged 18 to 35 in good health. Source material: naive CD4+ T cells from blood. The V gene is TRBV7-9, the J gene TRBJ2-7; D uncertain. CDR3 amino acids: CASSSPGLYEQYF. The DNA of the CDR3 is TGTGCCAGCAGCTCACCGGGCCTCTACGAGCAGTACTTC.